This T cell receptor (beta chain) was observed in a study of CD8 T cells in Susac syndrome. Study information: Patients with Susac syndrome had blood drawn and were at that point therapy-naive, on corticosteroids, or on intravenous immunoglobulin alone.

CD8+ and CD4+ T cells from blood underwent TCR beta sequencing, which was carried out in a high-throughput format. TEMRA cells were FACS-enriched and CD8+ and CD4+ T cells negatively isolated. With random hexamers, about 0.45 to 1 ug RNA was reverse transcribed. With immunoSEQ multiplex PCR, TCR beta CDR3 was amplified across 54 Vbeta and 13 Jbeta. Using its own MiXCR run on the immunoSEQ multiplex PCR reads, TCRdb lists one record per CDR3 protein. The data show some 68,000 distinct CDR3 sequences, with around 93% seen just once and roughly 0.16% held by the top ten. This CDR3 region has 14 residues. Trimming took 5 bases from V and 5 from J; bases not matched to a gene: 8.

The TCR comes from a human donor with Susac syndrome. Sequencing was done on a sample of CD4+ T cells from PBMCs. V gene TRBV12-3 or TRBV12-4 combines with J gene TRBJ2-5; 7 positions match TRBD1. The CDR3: CASSPDRVQETQYF. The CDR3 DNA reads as TGTGCCAGCAGTCCTGACAGGGTACAGGAGACCCAGTACTTC.